The rows below give T cell receptor beta chains drawn from one sample of a study of shared clonotypes between healthy human individuals. The table came from immunoSEQ multiplex PCR; TCRdb's copy has only in-frame clones and leaves some out. The sample lists hundreds of thousands of clones, roughly four fifths seen once, with more than 10% in the top ten. Sequenced input: PBMCs. The receptors here all came from a woman aged 40 to 50 in good health. Some clones in this sample may be carry-over from other donors' samples. Each CDR3 is given with its conserved first and last residue. D genes are given only for firm matches. Clone size is given for some rows only: seen once, a few or many times, or a class if the clone is expanded.

TRBV28	TRBJ1-2	many	.	CASSQQVWAAYTF	TGTGCCAGCAGTCAACAAGTGTGGGCTGCCTACACCTTC
TRBV7-3	TRBJ1-1	.	.	CASSSQGEAEAFF	TGTGCCAGCAGCTCACAGGGAGAAGCTGAAGCTTTCTTT
TRBV19	TRBJ2-1	.	.	CASSIQRESNRFF	TGTGCCAGTAGTATTCAGAGGGAGAGTAATAGGTTCTTC
TRBV13	TRBJ2-7	.	TRBD2	CASTATGTSGSYEQYF	TGTGCCAGCACCGCAACCGGGACTAGCGGCTCCTACGAGCAGTACTTC
TRBV7-3	TRBJ2-1	many	.	CASSSGLIGTNEQFF	TGTGCCAGCAGCTCGGGGCTAATAGGTACAAATGAGCAGTTCTTC
TRBV6-5	TRBJ2-4	.	.	CASSYSAGAAKNIQYF	TGTGCCAGCAGTTACTCGGCAGGGGCAGCCAAAAACATTCAGTACTTC
TRBV5-1	TRBJ2-7	.	.	CASSLVQGGYEQYF	TGCGCCAGCAGCTTGGTCCAGGGTGGGTACGAGCAGTACTTC
TRBV4-1	TRBJ1-1	.	.	CASSQGGGGNTEAFF	TGCGCCAGCAGCCAAGGTGGAGGGGGGAACACTGAAGCTTTCTTT
TRBV11-1	TRBJ1-1	few	TRBD1	CASSSPGRTGNTEAFF	TGTGCCAGCAGCTCACCCGGCAGGACAGGGAACACTGAAGCTTTCTTT
TRBV6-5	TRBJ1-1	.	.	CASSYGGGGTEAFF	TGTGCCAGCAGTTACGGGGGAGGTGGGACTGAAGCTTTCTTT
TRBV14	TRBJ2-1	.	TRBD2	CASSPPLLAGGRNEQFF	TGTGCCAGCAGCCCGCCCCTACTAGCGGGAGGCCGTAATGAGCAGTTCTTC
TRBV5-1	TRBJ1-2	once	TRBD1	CASSTGQGANGYTF	TGCGCCAGCAGCACGGGCCAGGGGGCTAATGGCTACACCTTC
TRBV5-1	TRBJ1-4	.	.	CASSLNVGQTTNEKLFF	TGCGCCAGCAGCTTGAACGTTGGACAGACAACTAATGAAAAACTGTTTTTT
TRBV7-2	TRBJ2-7	many	.	CASSSPTGSYEQYF	TGTGCCAGCAGTTCACCGACAGGTTCCTACGAGCAGTACTTC
TRBV7-6	TRBJ1-4	many	TRBD1	CASSNRDRERGEKLFF	TGTGCCAGCAGCAACCGGGACAGGGAACGTGGTGAAAAACTGTTTTTT
TRBV5-3	TRBJ2-1	.	TRBD2	CARSPRASGRAAYNEQFF	TGTGCCAGAAGCCCGCGGGCTAGCGGGAGGGCCGCCTACAATGAGCAGTTCTTC
TRBV6-5	TRBJ1-2	.	.	CASSLGGGRGYGYTF	TGTGCCAGCAGTTTGGGAGGGGGGCGCGGCTATGGCTACACCTTC
TRBV7-8	TRBJ2-5	.	.	CASSYRGFETQYF	TGTGCCAGCAGCTATCGGGGATTCGAGACCCAGTACTTC
TRBV5-8	TRBJ2-3	.	.	CASPRGGIGTDTQYF	TGTGCCAGCCCCCGAGGGGGTATTGGCACAGATACGCAGTATTTT
TRBV5-4	TRBJ2-2	.	.	CASSSMSGVAGELFF	TGTGCCAGCAGCTCCATGTCGGGAGTGGCCGGGGAGCTGTTTTTT
TRBV29-1	TRBJ2-3	.	TRBD1	CSVVRTGGAADTQYF	TGCAGCGTTGTCCGAACAGGGGGCGCGGCAGATACGCAGTATTTT
TRBV5-1	TRBJ2-5	.	.	CASSLNAYAGETQYF	TGCGCCAGCAGCTTGAACGCCTATGCGGGGGAGACCCAGTACTTC
TRBV5-6	TRBJ2-3	.	TRBD2	CASSIQGTSGASTDTQYF	TGTGCCAGCAGCATCCAGGGGACTAGCGGGGCTAGCACAGATACGCAGTATTTT
TRBV7-9	TRBJ2-1	few	TRBD2	CASSSLAGPYNEQFF	TGTGCCAGCAGCTCGCTAGCGGGGCCCTACAATGAGCAGTTCTTC
TRBV19	TRBJ2-1	few	TRBD2	CASSSSAGGRNEQFF	TGTGCCAGTAGTAGTTCAGCGGGAGGTCGTAATGAGCAGTTCTTC
TRBV7-2	TRBJ2-1	.	.	CASSSTGYMNEQFF	TGTGCCAGCAGCTCCACCGGTTATATGAATGAGCAGTTCTTC
TRBV28	TRBJ1-2	.	TRBD1	CASRRNQGVVFGYTF	TGTGCCAGCAGAAGAAACCAGGGGGTGGTGTTTGGCTACACCTTC
TRBV7-8	TRBJ2-2	.	TRBD2	CASSLRTSGSGTGELFF	TGTGCCAGCAGCCTACGGACTAGCGGGAGTGGAACCGGGGAGCTGTTTTTT
TRBV4-2	TRBJ2-1	.	TRBD2	CASSPSTGEGRYNEQFF	TGTGCCAGCAGCCCCAGCACTGGGGAGGGGAGATACAATGAGCAGTTCTTC
TRBV4-2	TRBJ2-3	.	TRBD2	CASSQPSGTSGTPTHTQYF	TGTGCCAGCAGCCAACCGTCCGGGACTAGCGGGACTCCGACTCATACGCAGTATTTT
TRBV7-8	TRBJ2-3	.	TRBD2	CASSPLAGNTDTQYF	TGTGCCAGCAGCCCCTTAGCGGGAAACACAGATACGCAGTATTTT
TRBV30	TRBJ1-5	many	.	CAWSVGRNSNQPQHF	TGTGCCTGGAGTGTGGGAAGGAACTCTAATCAGCCCCAGCATTTT
TRBV7-2	TRBJ2-7	.	.	CASSLQSGGGYEQYF	TGTGCCAGCAGCTTACAGTCCGGGGGCGGCTACGAGCAGTACTTC
TRBV2	TRBJ2-3	.	TRBD2	CASRPTSGAPSDTQYF	TGTGCCAGCAGACCCACTAGCGGGGCCCCCTCGGATACGCAGTATTTT
TRBV28	TRBJ2-7	.	.	CASSFHGGRYEQYF	TGTGCCAGCAGTTTTCATGGGGGACGATACGAGCAGTACTTC
TRBV27	TRBJ2-3	.	TRBD2	CASSFLASGWADTQYF	TGTGCCAGCAGTTTCCTCGCTAGCGGTTGGGCAGATACGCAGTATTTT
TRBV2	TRBJ1-4	.	.	CASGGQFNEKLFF	TGTGCCAGCGGGGGGCAGTTTAATGAAAAACTGTTTTTT
TRBV19	TRBJ2-7	.	TRBD1	CASTGTGRYEQYF	TGTGCCAGTACCGGGACAGGTCGCTACGAGCAGTACTTC
TRBV4-1	TRBJ2-7	.	TRBD1	CASSLGQDLDHEQYF	TGCGCCAGCAGCCTGGGACAGGACCTAGACCACGAGCAGTACTTC
TRBV27	TRBJ1-2	.	.	CASSPGWGGGYTF	TGTGCCAGCAGTCCAGGGTGGGGAGGCGGCTACACCTTC
TRBV5-4	TRBJ2-7	.	.	CASSLDGNSYYEQYF	TGTGCCAGCAGCTTGGACGGGAACTCATACTACGAGCAGTACTTC
TRBV7-6	TRBJ2-1	.	.	CASSLAGGEQFF	TGTGCCAGCAGCTTAGCAGGAGGGGAGCAGTTCTTC
TRBV7-2	TRBJ1-2	.	.	CASSFRSRDGYTF	TGTGCCAGCAGCTTCAGAAGTCGGGATGGCTACACCTTC
TRBV6-5	TRBJ1-3	.	.	CASSYSPGGPGNTIYF	TGTGCCAGCAGTTACTCTCCCGGGGGGCCCGGAAACACCATATATTTT
TRBV6-5	TRBJ2-2	.	.	CASSYSVGELFF	TGTGCCAGCAGTTACTCTGTCGGGGAGCTGTTTTTT
TRBV7-3	TRBJ2-2	.	.	CASSSTSANTGELFF	TGTGCCAGCAGCTCGACTAGTGCGAACACCGGGGAGCTGTTTTTT
TRBV27	TRBJ1-5	.	.	CASSEGYSNQPQHF	TGTGCCTCTTCTGAGGGCTATAGCAATCAGCCCCAGCATTTT
TRBV11-2	TRBJ1-6	.	.	CASSLNLFGSPLHF	TGTGCCAGCAGCTTAAATCTGTTCGGTTCACCCCTCCACTTT